The entry that follows covers one T cell receptor beta chain sequence. The data are from a study of Ad26.COV2.S vaccination and SARS-CoV-2 variants. Sequencing was performed with immunoSEQ multiplex PCR; in TCRdb, only in-frame clones are kept and a portion is missing. The table lists hundreds of thousands of clones, about 87% of them singletons. This CDR3 is 18 amino acids long. V gave up 0 bases and J gave up 3 bases, with 20 bases separating them. Germline V gives CDR1 LGHNA, CDR2 YNFKEQ. Noted treatment: over 15 received Ad26.COV2.S at low or high dose, single or two shots; about 5 received placebo; per-sample allocation not given. Material that was analyzed had been drawn on day 63 after the first vaccine or placebo injection.

The input for sequencing was peripheral blood, taken in a trial of Ad26.COV2.S vaccine versus placebo. This chain links TRBV4-2 with TRBJ1-2, with D maybe TRBD1 (5 bases). The TCR originated in a person aged 18 to 59 who received the Ad26.COV2.S COVID-19 vaccine or a placebo. The CDR3 DNA is TGTGCCAGCAGCCAAGATATAACGAGGAGTCAGGGCGACTATGGCTACACCTTC. Protein sequence: CASSQDITRSQGDYGYTF.